This T cell receptor beta chain was captured in a study of Graves' ophthalmopathy and Graves' hyperthyroidism. Amplification of TCR beta CDR3 regions used RNA transcripts. The first round was an RT-PCR with HTBI primers, and the second round was a multiplex PCR. From the multiplex PCR reads, TCRdb called clonotypes with MiXCR, one entry per CDR3 protein. The repertoire holds 200,000 to 250,000 distinct CDR3 sequences, with roughly 21% as singletons. This clonotype came up a few times. Sequenced: peripheral blood. This sequence was found in a woman aged 45-65 years with Graves' ophthalmopathy.

CDR3 amino acids: CATYKSGANVLTF. The CDR3 DNA reads TGTGCCACCTATAAATCTGGGGCCAACGTCCTGACTTTC. The rearrangement joins TRBV6-1 to TRBJ2-6; D is ambiguous. The ends were cut back, 10 bases at V and 1 base at J, with 8 bases in the middle. CDR3 length: 13 amino acids. Germline CDR1 MNHNS, CDR2 SASEGT.